One sample yielded the 21 T cell receptor beta chains listed below, sequenced in a study of beta chain features in type 1 diabetes. General study points: Type 1 diabetes patients had TCRB CDR3s that were shorter (moderately but significantly so) in all four CD4+ subsets.

These receptors' antigens are unknown. Sequenced material consisted of expressed TCRB transcripts (all of the isolated RNA was reverse transcribed). TCRdb's copy holds only in-frame clones and misses some; the assay was immunoSEQ multiplex PCR. The table has tens of thousands of clones, over 65% seen once. The sample consisted of stem cell memory CD4+ T cells from blood. These receptors were obtained from a woman in her thirties or forties with type 1 diabetes.

The chain employs TRBV5-1 and TRBJ2-2; no clear D gene. Germline CDR1 SGHRS, CDR2 YFSETQ. V dropped 0 bases and J dropped 6 bases, with 12 bases sitting between them. The CDR3 runs to 15 residues. The CDR3 loop reads CASSLGGFGSGELFF. The CDR3 DNA reads as TGCGCCAGCAGCTTGGGCGGTTTTGGGTCCGGGGAGCTGTTTTTT.

V gene TRBV7-3 combines with J gene TRBJ1-1; no clear D. The germline V gene encodes CDR1 SGHTA and CDR2 FQGTGA. This CDR3 region has 15 residues. V was pared by 2 bases and J by 1 base, with 11 bases between. CDR3 loop: CASSLGQFQNTEAFF. The CDR3 DNA reads TGTGCCAGCAGCTTAGGTCAGTTCCAGAACACTGAAGCTTTCTTT.

The CDR3 spells CASRRTGGITEAFF. CDR3 sequence (DNA): TGTGCCAGCAGAAGGACAGGGGGCATCACTGAAGCTTTCTTT. The chain has TRBV2 and TRBJ1-1; TRBD1 matches 11 bases. V shed 6 bases and J 4 bases; nucleotides not matched to a gene: 4. Germline V CDR1 and CDR2: SNHLY, FYNNEI. The CDR3 covers 14 residues.

V gene TRBV28 combines with J gene TRBJ1-2; D gene ambiguous. From germline, CDR1 is MDHEN and CDR2 SYDVKM. V was clipped by 2 bases and J by 5 bases, with 18 bases between them. This CDR3 is built from 16 residues. The DNA of the CDR3 is TGTGCCAGCAGTTTACCCGGAGCCGCATTCCAGTATGGCTACACCTTC. Protein: CASSLPGAAFQYGYTF.

The chain links TRBV7-2 to TRBJ2-2; no reliable D call. The CDR3 has 14 amino acids. Trimming cost V 3 bases and J 5 bases, with 10 bases left between them. CDR1 and CDR2 (germline): SGHTA, FQGNSA. Here the CDR3 reads CASSFQTETGELFF. The CDR3 nucleotides are TGTGCCAGCAGCTTCCAAACAGAAACCGGGGAGCTGTTTTTT.

This clone appeared a few times. The V gene is TRBV5-1, the J gene TRBJ2-1, with D perhaps matching TRBD2 (5 bases). The CDR3 extends over 13 amino acids. In germline, CDR1 is SGHRS, CDR2 YFSETQ. Trimming left V 4 bases short and J 8 bases short, with 13 bases between. The CDR3 loop is CASSPTSFDEQFF. In DNA form, the CDR3 reads TGCGCCAGCAGCCCCACTAGTTTCGATGAGCAGTTCTTC.

The CDR3 DNA follows: TGTGCCAGCAGCTTGTCGAGTGCCTATAATTCACCCCTCCACTTT. Translation gives CASSLSSAYNSPLHF. The chain combines TRBV13 with TRBJ1-6; D remains ambiguous. With 3 bases removed from V and 2 bases from J, the gap between germline ends came to 8 bases. CDR1 and CDR2 (germline): PRHDT, FYEKMQ (reference sequence). This CDR3 contains 15 residues.

The J gene is TRBJ2-7, the V gene TRBV11-1; TRBD1 agrees at 11 bases. V gave up 0 bases and J gave up 3 bases; unmatched junction bases: 4. The CDR3 is made up of 16 amino acids. Per the germline V gene, CDR1 is SGHAT and CDR2 is FQDESV (reference sequence). CDR3 in amino acids: CASSLAGQGAYYEQYF. CDR3 nucleotides: TGTGCCAGCAGCTTAGCAGGACAGGGGGCATACTACGAGCAGTACTTC.

This sequence joins TRBV7-2 and TRBJ1-1; 8 bases fit TRBD1. This CDR3 comprises 17 residues. Trimming cost V 1 base and J 1 base; bases outside gene matches: 8. CDR1 and CDR2 (germline): SGHTA, FQGNSA. CDR3 residues: CASSLGGQTGANTEAFF. The CDR3 DNA is TGTGCCAGCAGCTTAGGGGGGCAGACAGGGGCGAACACTGAAGCTTTCTTT.

The rearrangement uses TRBV4-2 and TRBJ1-5; D not certain. This CDR3 region has 12 residues. Trimming removed 3 bases from V and 7 bases from J, with 7 bases in between. CDR1 and CDR2 (germline): LGHNA, YNFKEQ. The CDR3: CASSQSGQPQHF. CDR3 sequence (DNA): TGTGCCAGCAGCCAGAGCGGCCAGCCCCAGCATTTT.

This clone has more than one count but fewer than ten. V gene TRBV28 combines with J gene TRBJ2-1; 11 bases fit TRBD2. There are 16 residues in the CDR3. The V segment lost 4 bases and the J segment 9 bases; nucleotides outside the gene matches: 11. Germline CDR1 and CDR2: MDHEN and SYDVKM. The CDR3 here is CASSSTASGGFAEQFF. The CDR3 DNA is TGTGCCAGCAGTTCGACAGCTAGCGGGGGGTTTGCTGAGCAGTTCTTC.

The rearrangement uses TRBV28 and TRBJ2-7; no reliable D call. Germline V gene sequence: CDR1 MDHEN, CDR2 SYDVKM. Trimming shortened V by 8 bases and J by 2 bases, and 13 bases separated the two germline ends. The CDR3 spans 13 residues. CDR3 bases: TGTGCCAGCTTAACCTCCCTAACCTACGAGCAGTACTTC. Its translation: CASLTSLTYEQYF.

The rearrangement uses TRBV7-2 and TRBJ1-4; D not certain. CDR1 and CDR2 (germline): SGHTA, FQGNSA. The CDR3 loop spans 13 amino acids. V shed 5 bases and J shed 8 bases, with 12 bases lying between them. The CDR3: CASSREEGEKLFF. CDR3 nucleotide sequence: TGTGCCAGCAGCCGCGAGGAAGGCGAAAAACTGTTTTTT.

This chain joins TRBV28 and TRBJ1-1; a possible D gene is TRBD1 (6 bases). Germline CDR1 and CDR2: MDHEN and SYDVKM. V was cut by 6 bases and J by 11 bases, with 16 bases left in between. This CDR3 comprises 12 residues. The CDR3 protein is CASSPGAGAAFF. Here the CDR3 DNA reads TGTGCCAGCAGCCCTGGAGCAGGGGCGGCTTTCTTT.

The chain employs TRBV5-4 and TRBJ2-3; TRBD2 is a possible D gene (6 bases). The CDR3 totals 16 residues. Trimming removed 0 bases from V and 1 base from J, with 12 bases in between. Germline V gene lookup returns CDR1 SGHNT and CDR2 YYREEE (reference sequence). The CDR3 here is CASSLGRGGGTDTQYF. The CDR3 DNA is TGTGCCAGCAGCTTGGGAAGAGGCGGGGGCACAGATACGCAGTATTTT.

The rearrangement links TRBV7-8 to TRBJ2-7, with a tentative D call TRBD2 (5 bases). The germline V and J ends were trimmed by 2 bases and 7 bases, with 21 bases remaining between them. CDR1 is SGHVS and CDR2 is FQNEAQ in the germline V gene. The CDR3 length is 16 residues. As DNA, the CDR3 is TGTGCCAGCAGCTTAAGTCGGACTGTCGTAGAAGGTGAGCAGTACTTC. Residues: CASSLSRTVVEGEQYF.

In this sample, this clone turned up once. The V gene is TRBV21-1, the J gene TRBJ1-1. TRBV21-1 is given as a pseudogene. This CDR3 has 17 amino acids. The CDR3: CASRTFLATTIRTEAFF. The CDR3 DNA follows: TGTGCCAGCAGAACTTTTCTAGCTACAACAATTCGCACTGAAGCTTTCTTT.

The gene calls are TRBV9 and TRBJ1-6; D is uncertain. This CDR3 has 12 amino acids. Trimming removed 3 bases at V and 15 bases at J, with 13 bases between. Germline V CDR1 and CDR2: SGDLS, YYNGEE. For the CDR3, the DNA is TGTGCCAGCAGCGCGGCCCCCGAGGTCCTCCACTTT. It codes for CASSAAPEVLHF.

V gene TRBV5-1 combines with J gene TRBJ2-1, with D possibly TRBD1 on 5 matching bases. V lost 1 base, J lost 9 bases, and 5 bases lay in between. The CDR3 has 11 residues. The germline CDR1 and CDR2 sequences are SGHRS and YFSETQ. CDR3 sequence: CASSLQGEQFF. DNA of the CDR3: TGCGCCAGCAGCTTGCAGGGTGAGCAGTTCTTC.

This clone has just a few counts. The rearrangement uses TRBV18 and TRBJ2-7, with TRBD2 matching over 10 bases. After removal of 3 bases from V and 0 bases from J, the junction contained 5 bases not matched to a gene. The CDR3 covers 16 residues. Germline V CDR1 and CDR2: KGHSH, LQKENI. In nucleotides, the CDR3 is TGTGCCAGCTCACCCCTACTAGCGGGGTACTCCTACGAGCAGTACTTC. Amino acids: CASSPLLAGYSYEQYF.

This clone was recorded once. V usage is TRBV7-3 and J usage is TRBJ2-7; D perhaps matches TRBD2 (5 bases). Trimming took off 5 bases at V and 2 bases at J, with 13 bases between the two ends. This CDR3 comprises 14 residues. CDR1 and CDR2 from the germline V gene are SGHTA and FQGTGA. In nucleotides, the CDR3 is TGTGCCAGCAGCCCCAGCGGCGCTCCCTACGAGCAGTACTTC. Its protein is CASSPSGAPYEQYF.